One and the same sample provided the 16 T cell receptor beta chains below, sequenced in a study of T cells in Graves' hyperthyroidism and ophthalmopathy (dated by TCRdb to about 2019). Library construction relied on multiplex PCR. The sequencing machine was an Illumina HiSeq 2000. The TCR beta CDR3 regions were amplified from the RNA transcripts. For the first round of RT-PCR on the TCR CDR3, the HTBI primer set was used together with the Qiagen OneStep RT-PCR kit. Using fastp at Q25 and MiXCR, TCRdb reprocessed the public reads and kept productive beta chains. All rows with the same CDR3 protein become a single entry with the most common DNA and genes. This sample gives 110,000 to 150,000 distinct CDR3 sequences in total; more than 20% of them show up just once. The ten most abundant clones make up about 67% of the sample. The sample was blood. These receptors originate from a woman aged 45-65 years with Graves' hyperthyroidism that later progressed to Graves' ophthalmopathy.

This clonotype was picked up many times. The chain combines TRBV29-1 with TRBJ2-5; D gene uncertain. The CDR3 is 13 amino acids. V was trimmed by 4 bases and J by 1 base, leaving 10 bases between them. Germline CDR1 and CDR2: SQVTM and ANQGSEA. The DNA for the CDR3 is TGCAGCGTTGGGGAAGGGTCCCAAGAGACCCAGTACTTC. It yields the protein CSVGEGSQETQYF.

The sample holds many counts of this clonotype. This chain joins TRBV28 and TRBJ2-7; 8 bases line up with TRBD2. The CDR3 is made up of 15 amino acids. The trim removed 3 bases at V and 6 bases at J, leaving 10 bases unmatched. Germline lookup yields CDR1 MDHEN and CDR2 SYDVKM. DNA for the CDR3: TGTGCCAGCAGTTTTCCGAGCGGGAGAGGGCCCGAGCAGTACTTC. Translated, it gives CASSFPSGRGPEQYF.

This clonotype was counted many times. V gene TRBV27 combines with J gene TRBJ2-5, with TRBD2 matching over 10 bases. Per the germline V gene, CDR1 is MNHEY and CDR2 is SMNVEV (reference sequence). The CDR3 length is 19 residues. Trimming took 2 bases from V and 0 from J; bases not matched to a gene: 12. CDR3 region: CASSLPSGRALQYQETQYF. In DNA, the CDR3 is TGTGCCAGCAGTTTACCCAGCGGGAGGGCCCTCCAATACCAAGAGACCCAGTACTTC.

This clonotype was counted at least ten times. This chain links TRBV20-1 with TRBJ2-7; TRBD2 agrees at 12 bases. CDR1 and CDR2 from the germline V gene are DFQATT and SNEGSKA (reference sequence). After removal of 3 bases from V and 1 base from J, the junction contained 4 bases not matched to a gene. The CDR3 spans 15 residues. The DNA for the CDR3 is TGCAGTGCTAGGTGGCTAGCGGGAGGGTCCTACGAGCAGTACTTC. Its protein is CSARWLAGGSYEQYF.

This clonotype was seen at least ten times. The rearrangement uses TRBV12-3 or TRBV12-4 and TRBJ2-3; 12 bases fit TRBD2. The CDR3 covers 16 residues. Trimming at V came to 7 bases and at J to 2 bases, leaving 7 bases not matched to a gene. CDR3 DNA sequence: TGTGCCAGCACTGAGGGACTAGCGGGTTTCACAGATACGCAGTATTTT. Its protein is CASTEGLAGFTDTQYF.

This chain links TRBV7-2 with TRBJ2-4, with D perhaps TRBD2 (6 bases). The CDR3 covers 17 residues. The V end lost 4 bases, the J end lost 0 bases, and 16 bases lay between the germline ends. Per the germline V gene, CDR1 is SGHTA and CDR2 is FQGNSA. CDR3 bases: TGTGCCAGCAGCTCACGGAGCGGGCAACTAGCCAAAAACATTCAGTACTTC. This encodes CASSSRSGQLAKNIQYF.

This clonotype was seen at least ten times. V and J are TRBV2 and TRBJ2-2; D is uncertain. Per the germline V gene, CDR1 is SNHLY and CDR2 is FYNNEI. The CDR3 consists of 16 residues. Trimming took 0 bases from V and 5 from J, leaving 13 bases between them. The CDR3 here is CASSEARGSITGELFF. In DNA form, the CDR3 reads TGTGCCAGCAGTGAAGCCCGTGGCTCGATTACCGGGGAGCTGTTTTTT.

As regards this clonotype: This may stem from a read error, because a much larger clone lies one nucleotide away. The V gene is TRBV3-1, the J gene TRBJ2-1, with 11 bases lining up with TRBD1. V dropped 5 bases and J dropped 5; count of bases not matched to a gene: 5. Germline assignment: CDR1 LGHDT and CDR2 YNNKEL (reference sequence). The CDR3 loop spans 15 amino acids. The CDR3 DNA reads TGTGCCAGCAGCACCCGGGACAGGGGGAACAATGAGCAGTTCTTC. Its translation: CASSTRDRGNNEQFF.

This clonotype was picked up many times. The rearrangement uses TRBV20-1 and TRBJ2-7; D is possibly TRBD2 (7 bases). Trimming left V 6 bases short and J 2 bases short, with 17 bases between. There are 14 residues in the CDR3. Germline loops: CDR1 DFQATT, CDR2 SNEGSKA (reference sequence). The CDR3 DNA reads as TGCAGTGCCACGAAGGGGGGGGGGGCCTACGAGCAGTACTTC. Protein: CSATKGGGAYEQYF.

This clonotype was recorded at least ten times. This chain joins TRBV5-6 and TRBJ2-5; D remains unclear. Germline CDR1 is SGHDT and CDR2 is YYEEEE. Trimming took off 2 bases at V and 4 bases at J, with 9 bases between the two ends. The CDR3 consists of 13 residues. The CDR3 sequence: CASSFSNGETQYF. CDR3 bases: TGTGCCAGCAGCTTCTCGAATGGAGAGACCCAGTACTTC.

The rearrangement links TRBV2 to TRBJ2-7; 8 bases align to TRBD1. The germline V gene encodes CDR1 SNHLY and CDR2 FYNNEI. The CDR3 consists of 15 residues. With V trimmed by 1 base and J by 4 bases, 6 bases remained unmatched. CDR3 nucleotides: TGTGCCAGCAGTGAAGGGCAGGGGGCGCTTTACGAGCAGTACTTC. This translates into CASSEGQGALYEQYF.

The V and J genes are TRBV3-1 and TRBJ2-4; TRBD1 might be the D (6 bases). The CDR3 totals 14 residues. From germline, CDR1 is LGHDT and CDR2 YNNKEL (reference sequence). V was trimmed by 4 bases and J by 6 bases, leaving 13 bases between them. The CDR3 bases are TGTGCCAGCAGCCCCTCAGGGGTATCAAACATTCAGTACTTC. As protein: CASSPSGVSNIQYF.

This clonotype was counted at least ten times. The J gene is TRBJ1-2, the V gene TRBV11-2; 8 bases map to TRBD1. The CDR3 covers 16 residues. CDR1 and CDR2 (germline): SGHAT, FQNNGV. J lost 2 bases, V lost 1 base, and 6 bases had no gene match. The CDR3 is CASSLAGGASNYGYTF. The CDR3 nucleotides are TGTGCCAGCAGCTTAGCAGGGGGCGCTTCCAACTATGGCTACACCTTC.

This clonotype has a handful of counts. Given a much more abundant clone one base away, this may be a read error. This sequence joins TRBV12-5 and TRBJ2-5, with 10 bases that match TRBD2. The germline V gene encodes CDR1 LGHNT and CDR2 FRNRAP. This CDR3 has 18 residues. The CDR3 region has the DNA TGTGCTGGTGGTTTATCACCGGGACTAGCGCCTTTCCAAGAGACCCAGTACTTC. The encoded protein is CAGGLSPGLAPFQETQYF.

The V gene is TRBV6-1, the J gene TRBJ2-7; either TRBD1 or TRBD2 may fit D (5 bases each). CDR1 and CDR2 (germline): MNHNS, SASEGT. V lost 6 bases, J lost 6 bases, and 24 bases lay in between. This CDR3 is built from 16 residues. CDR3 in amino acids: CASSVNQGYVEGEQYF. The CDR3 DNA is TGTGCCAGCAGCGTTAACCAGGGATATGTAGAGGGCGAGCAGTACTTC.

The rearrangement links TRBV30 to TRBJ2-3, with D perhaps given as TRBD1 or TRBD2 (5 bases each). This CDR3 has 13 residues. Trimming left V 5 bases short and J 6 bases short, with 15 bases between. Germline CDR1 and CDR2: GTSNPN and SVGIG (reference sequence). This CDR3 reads CAWGEGRWDTQYF. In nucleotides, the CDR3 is TGTGCCTGGGGAGAGGGGAGATGGGATACGCAGTATTTT.